Each of the 9 T cell receptor beta chains below was sequenced from the same sample in a study of spatial heterogeneity in lung cancer. Findings and caveats of the study: Tumors with more nonsynonymous mutations had more expanded intratumoral alpha and beta TCRs.

TCRdb ran MiXCR on the 5' RACE reads and lists one entry per CDR3 protein. Altogether fewer than 9,500 distinct CDR3 sequences are present, about 2.9% being singletons, with the ten largest covering roughly 15%. Time point specified: sample taken at primary tumor resection. The antigens of these receptors remain unknown. Source: lung tumor tissue, taken at surgery. All receptors come from a male donor with early-stage non-small cell lung cancer.

This clonotype has a count of ten or more. The chain recombines TRBV20-1 with TRBJ1-5, with 9 positions matching TRBD1. The CDR3 contains 18 residues. V shed 0 bases, J shed 0 bases, and the junction held 9 bases outside the gene matches. Germline loops: CDR1 DFQATT, CDR2 SNEGSKA (reference sequence). CDR3 sequence reads: CSARDPRTGDYSNQPQHF. Written as DNA, the CDR3 is TGCAGTGCTAGAGATCCCCGGACAGGGGATTATAGCAATCAGCCCCAGCATTTT.

This clonotype has a count of ten or more. This chain connects TRBV5-4 to TRBJ2-6, with D tentatively TRBD2 (5 bases). This CDR3 has 17 amino acids. Germline values: CDR1 SGHNT, CDR2 YYREEE (reference sequence). V dropped 0 bases and J dropped 4 bases, with 14 bases sitting between them. For the CDR3, the DNA is TGTGCCAGCAGCTTGGTCGTGACTCCGGGAGGGGCCAACGTCCTGACTTTC. Translation: CASSLVVTPGGANVLTF.

The table lists this clonotype with many counts. One end of the junction varies from germline; a read error may be responsible. The rearrangement uses TRBV27 and TRBJ2-6; 9 bases map to TRBD1. The length of the CDR3 is 20 residues. Germline CDR1 MNHEY, CDR2 SMNVEV (reference sequence). The CDR3 reads CASSLSRTGEASSRANVLTF. In nucleotides, the CDR3 is TGTGCCAGCAGTTTATCCCGGACAGGGGAGGCCAGCTCTAGGGCCAACGTCCTGACTTTC.

Ten or more counts support this clonotype. The chain has TRBV20-1 and TRBJ1-2, with 8 bases aligning to TRBD1. From germline, CDR1 is DFQATT and CDR2 SNEGSKA (reference sequence). This CDR3 has 13 residues. V lost 4 bases and J lost 4; bases outside the gene matches: 5. The CDR3 is CSAKMDRAYGYTF. The CDR3 DNA reads as TGCAGTGCTAAAATGGACAGGGCCTATGGCTACACCTTC.

This clonotype was recorded at least ten times. J is TRBJ1-1 and V is TRBV5-1; a possible D gene is TRBD1 (5 bases). Trimming pared 0 bases from V and 1 base from J, leaving 10 bases between. The CDR3 consists of 15 residues. Germline V gene sequence: CDR1 SGHRS, CDR2 YFSETQ. CDR3 region: CASSLALGANTEAFF. DNA for the CDR3: TGCGCCAGCAGCTTGGCCTTAGGGGCGAACACTGAAGCTTTCTTT.

This clonotype was detected many times. CDR3 nucleotide sequence: TGCAGCGTTGAGTCCAGGGAACGGTACACCGGGGAGCTGTTTTTT. Its protein is CSVESRERYTGELFF. The rearrangement joins TRBV29-1 to TRBJ2-2; D may be TRBD1 (5 bases). Per the germline V gene, CDR1 is SQVTM and CDR2 is ANQGSEA. The CDR3 totals 15 residues. V shed 3 bases and J shed 3 bases, with 14 bases lying between them.

This clonotype occurred many times. The chain employs TRBV7-2 and TRBJ2-7, with D possibly being TRBD2 (7 bases). The ends were cut back, 5 bases at V and 2 bases at J, with 25 bases in the middle. Germline V gene data show CDR1 as SGHTA and CDR2 as FQGNSA. The CDR3 length is 18 residues. The CDR3 region is CASSPRGGGAQGPYEQYF. The CDR3 bases are TGTGCCAGCAGCCCGCGTGGGGGGGGCGCACAAGGCCCCTACGAGCAGTACTTC.

The rearrangement uses TRBV6-2 or TRBV6-3 and TRBJ2-4; 7 bases agree with TRBD1. CDR3 size: 16 residues. V gave up 2 bases and J gave up 7 bases; unmatched junction bases: 11. CDR1 is MNHEY and CDR2 is SVGEGT in the germline V gene. The CDR3 sequence: CASSYPISDRENIQYF. CDR3 nucleotide sequence: TGTGCCAGCAGTTACCCGATCTCAGACAGGGAGAACATTCAGTACTTC.

For this clonotype: A much more abundant neighbour one base away suggests this may be a read error. V usage is TRBV5-6 and J usage is TRBJ1-1, with a weak D call TRBD1 (6 bases). The germline V gene encodes CDR1 SGHDT and CDR2 YYEEEE. There are 14 residues in the CDR3. CDR3 DNA: TGTGCCAGCAGCACCACAGGGCCGAACACTAAAGCTTTCTTT. Protein: CASSTTGPNTKAFF.